This T cell receptor (beta chain) came from a study of cytomegalovirus exposure and HLA in healthy donors. Germline V gene lookup returns CDR1 SGHRS and CDR2 YFSETQ. Trimming took 5 bases from V and 3 from J; bases not matched to a gene: 6. The CDR3 is 16 residues long. With 60 Vbeta and 13 Jbeta primers, the PCR was carried out. The assay was immunoSEQ multiplex PCR, and TCRdb's table has in-frame clones only and misses some. The repertoire holds about 120,000 clones, with around 62% as singletons. Material for sequencing was PBMCs. V usage is TRBV5-1 and J usage is TRBJ1-4; 11 positions match TRBD1. The receptor was derived from a woman between 40 and 55 years old in good health and CMV-seropositive. CDR3 sequence reads: CASRPGTGGPNEKLFF. CDR3 bases: TGCGCCAGCAGGCCCGGGACAGGGGGACCTAATGAAAAACTGTTTTTT.